This T cell receptor (beta chain) was recovered during a study of beta chain features in type 1 diabetes. CDR1 is SGHNT, CDR2 YENEEA, per germline. V was trimmed by 5 bases and J by 8 bases, leaving 23 bases between them. The CDR3 is 16 amino acids. The study's findings and limits: Cells with high TCR expression could be over-represented when cDNA is sequenced. Type 1 diabetes patients had moderately but significantly shorter TCRB CDR3s in all four CD4+ subsets. PCR may have favored shorter templates equally in patients and controls.

Turning to this clone: Its cognate antigen is unknown.

All of the isolated RNA was reverse transcribed, so expressed TCRB transcripts were sequenced. Method: immunoSEQ multiplex PCR; TCRdb's copy keeps in-frame clones and lacks some. This table has about 230,000 clones, approximately 16% appearing once. CD4+ naive, central memory, regulatory and stem cell-like memory cells were sorted via CD45RO/CCR7/CD25/CD127/CD95/CD27. The clonotype comes from a man aged 30 to 39 with type 1 diabetes. The specimen was naive CD4+ T cells from blood. This chain joins TRBV11-3 and TRBJ2-3; perhaps D is TRBD1 or TRBD2 (5 bases each). CDR3 in DNA: TGTGCCAGCAGCCCGGCCGGGACCGCATCCCGGGGTACGCAGTATTTT. As protein: CASSPAGTASRGTQYF.